The 17 T cell receptor beta chains given below trace back to one sample, sequenced in a study of cytomegalovirus exposure and HLA in healthy donors. 60 Vbeta and 13 Jbeta primers were used in PCR. Clones were read by immunoSEQ multiplex PCR, and TCRdb kept only the in-frame ones, dropping some. This sample's table reports roughly 100,000 clones. The sequenced sample was PBMCs. The receptors here all came from a man aged 45-65 years in good health and CMV-seronegative.

CDR3 nucleotide sequence: TGTGCCAGCACTACCCAATCCTACGAGCAGTACTTC. This codes for CASTTQSYEQYF. The gene calls are TRBV6-1 and TRBJ2-7; D call uncertain. V was pared by 7 bases and J by 1 base, with 8 bases between. CDR1 MNHNS and CDR2 SASEGT come from the germline V gene. The length of the CDR3 is 12 residues.

The chain couples TRBV5-1 to TRBJ1-4; 12 bases are a match to TRBD1. Trimming at V came to 0 bases and at J to 8 bases, leaving 5 bases not matched to a gene. The germline gives CDR1 SGHRS, CDR2 YFSETQ. CDR3 length equals 16 residues. The CDR3 DNA follows: TGCGCCAGCAGCTTGGGGGACAGGGGGCCGGACGAAAAACTGTTTTTT. Protein product: CASSLGDRGPDEKLFF.

The rearrangement links TRBV7-9 to TRBJ2-5; TRBD1 matches at 7 bases. The CDR3 length is 15 residues. Germline V gene lookup returns CDR1 SEHNR and CDR2 FQNEAQ (reference sequence). Losses at the gene ends were 5 bases for V and 0 bases for J; bases not matched to a gene: 6. CDR3 nucleotides: TGTGCCAGCAGCCCCCCGGACAGGTACCAAGAGACCCAGTACTTC. Residues: CASSPPDRYQETQYF.

The rearrangement links TRBV6-1 to TRBJ2-3; 9 nucleotides match TRBD2. J gave up 4 bases and V 11 bases, and 10 bases lay outside the gene matches. The CDR3 consists of 14 residues. CDR1 and CDR2 (germline): MNHNS, SASEGT. CDR3 DNA: TGTGCCGTGAGGACGCGGGGGGGACCAGATACGCAGTATTTT. Amino acid sequence: CAVRTRGGPDTQYF.

The V call is TRBV5-3, the J call TRBJ2-7, with 7 bases fitting TRBD2. TRBV5-3 has ORF status, its function being uncertain. This CDR3 has 15 residues. V dropped 7 bases and J dropped 0; count of bases not matched to a gene: 10. The CDR3 DNA follows: TGTGCCAGAGAGGGAGGGGTCTACAGCTCCTACGAGCAGTACTTC. It encodes CAREGGVYSSYEQYF.

The rearrangement joins TRBV4-3 to TRBJ1-5; no definite D call. V dropped 0 bases and J dropped 2 bases, with 8 bases sitting between them. This CDR3 contains 15 residues. Germline assignment: CDR1 LGHNA and CDR2 YSLEER. The CDR3: CASSQEYGGNQPQHF. In DNA form, the CDR3 reads TGCGCCAGCAGCCAAGAATACGGTGGCAATCAGCCCCAGCATTTT.

The rearrangement uses TRBV7-2 and TRBJ1-2; the D gene is possibly TRBD1 (5 bases). Per germline, CDR1 SGHTA and CDR2 FQGNSA. Trimming shortened V by 6 bases and J by 6 bases, and 14 bases separated the two germline ends. This CDR3 has 13 residues. As DNA, the CDR3 is TGTGCCAGCAGGGCTAGGAGGGGAAATGGCTACACCTTC. Translation: CASRARRGNGYTF.

The V call is TRBV4-1, the J call TRBJ2-3, with 8 bases aligning to TRBD2. Trimming at V came to 5 bases and at J to 8 bases, leaving 9 bases not matched to a gene. The CDR3 is made up of 14 amino acids. Germline V CDR1 and CDR2: MGHRA, YSYEKL. The CDR3 DNA reads as TGCGCCAGCAGCGTCGGGCCTCGGGGGGGTACGCAGTATTTT. Its protein is CASSVGPRGGTQYF.

This rearrangement joins TRBV6-6 to TRBJ1-4; D is possibly TRBD1 (6 bases). This CDR3 spans 14 amino acids. The germline V and J ends were trimmed by 6 bases and 5 bases, with 13 bases remaining between them. CDR1 and CDR2 from the germline V gene are MNHNY and SVGAGI (reference sequence). The CDR3 sequence is CASSLTGPNEKLFF. The CDR3 DNA sequence: TGTGCCAGCAGCTTGACAGGACCAAATGAAAAACTGTTTTTT.

CDR3 DNA sequence: TGTGCCAGCAGTCCTAGCGGGAGTTTGTACGAGCAGTACTTC. Protein sequence: CASSPSGSLYEQYF. The V call is TRBV9, the J call TRBJ2-7, with 10 positions matching TRBD2. The junction had 6 bases not matched to a gene; V was cut back by 5 bases and J by 4 bases. From germline, CDR1 is SGDLS and CDR2 YYNGEE. This CDR3 spans 14 amino acids.

The rearrangement uses TRBV5-6 and TRBJ1-2, with a possible D match to TRBD1 (5 bases). CDR1 is SGHDT, CDR2 YYEEEE, per germline. Trimming shortened V by 3 bases and J by 5 bases, and 17 bases separated the two germline ends. This CDR3 comprises 15 residues. CDR3 nucleotide sequence: TGTGCCAGCAGCTCCCGGGGCGGGGGAGCTTATGGCTACACCTTC. This codes for CASSSRGGGAYGYTF.

The V and J genes are TRBV6-1 and TRBJ2-7; 7 bases align to TRBD1. The CDR3 totals 17 residues. Trimming took 2 bases from V and 1 from J; bases not matched to a gene: 11. Per germline, CDR1 MNHNS and CDR2 SASEGT. CDR3 residues: CASSESPRQGLSYEQYF. The CDR3 DNA reads as TGTGCCAGCAGTGAATCGCCTCGACAGGGTTTGTCCTACGAGCAGTACTTC.

The chain uses TRBV15 and TRBJ1-6; 8 bases are a match to TRBD1. Germline-derived CDR1 and CDR2 are LNHNV and YYDKDF (reference sequence). The CDR3 is 17 amino acids. The ends lost 3 bases at V and 6 bases at J; junction bases unmatched: 10. CDR3 protein: CATSSLSGTGANSPLHF. The CDR3 DNA sequence: TGTGCCACCAGCAGCCTATCGGGGACAGGCGCTAATTCACCCCTCCACTTT.

This chain connects TRBV10-3 to TRBJ1-3; 8 bases map to TRBD1. V gave up 0 bases and J gave up 4 bases; unmatched junction bases: 5. From germline, CDR1 is ENHRY and CDR2 SYGVKD. The CDR3 length is 16 residues. The CDR3 region is CAISESAGGKGNTIYF. The DNA of the CDR3 is TGTGCCATCAGTGAGTCGGCAGGGGGCAAGGGAAACACCATATATTTT.

V usage is TRBV29-1 and J usage is TRBJ2-3; TRBD2 matches 12 bases. From germline, CDR1 is SQVTM and CDR2 ANQGSEA. V gave up 4 bases and J gave up 3 bases; unmatched junction bases: 5. This CDR3 has 15 residues. The CDR3 loop is CSVVQLAGGTDTQYF. Here the CDR3 DNA reads TGCAGCGTTGTGCAACTAGCGGGAGGAACAGATACGCAGTATTTT.

V usage is TRBV6-5 and J usage is TRBJ1-3, with 7 nucleotides matching TRBD1. V gave up 6 bases and J gave up 7 bases; unmatched junction bases: 9. The CDR3 is made up of 14 amino acids. Germline CDR1 reads MNHEY; CDR2 reads SVGAGI. CDR3: CASSYDRATNTIYF. For the CDR3, the DNA is TGTGCCAGCAGCTACGACAGGGCGACGAACACCATATATTTT.

The genes are TRBV11-3 and TRBJ2-7; D might be TRBD2 (5 bases). V lost 5 bases and J 2 bases, leaving 16 bases between the germline ends. Germline CDR1 is SGHNT and CDR2 is YENEEA. The CDR3 loop spans 15 amino acids. The CDR3 coding sequence is TGTGCCAGCAGCATCCTTTCCGGGAACGCCTACGAGCAGTACTTC. It specifies CASSILSGNAYEQYF.